The 27 T cell receptor beta chains below all came from one sample that was sequenced in a study of PD-1 blockade in mismatch repair-deficient tumors. Clones were read by immunoSEQ multiplex PCR, and TCRdb kept only the in-frame ones, dropping some. The profile shows 80,000 to 130,000 clones, about 79% of them singletons. The sample in question was peripheral blood, obtained approximately 35 weeks after starting pembrolizumab. The receptors were gathered from an adult with mismatch repair-deficient cancer.

This clone was recorded a few times. The genes are TRBV19 and TRBJ2-7, with 7 nucleotides matching TRBD1. V lost 3 bases to trimming and J lost 2 bases; unmatched junction nucleotides: 7. The germline V gene has CDR1 LNHDA and CDR2 SQIVND (reference sequence). The CDR3 is 15 residues long. The DNA for the CDR3 is TGTGCCAGTAGTATCTTCGGGACAGACGCCTACGAGCAGTACTTC. The encoded protein is CASSIFGTDAYEQYF.

J is TRBJ2-1 and V is TRBV6-6, with D perhaps given as TRBD1 or TRBD2 (6 bases each). The CDR3 has 14 residues. The V gene's germline CDR1 is MNHNY and CDR2 SVGAGI (reference sequence). Trimming left V 4 bases short and J 3 bases short, with 10 bases between. CDR3 protein: CASSSRDNYNEQFF. Here the CDR3 DNA reads TGTGCCAGCAGTTCGCGGGACAACTACAATGAGCAGTTCTTC.

A few counts support this clone. CDR3 nucleotides: TGTGCCAGCAGCCGGAGCGTGGTTGAGCAGTTCTTC. This codes for CASSRSVVEQFF. The genes are TRBV11-2 and TRBJ2-1; D not certain. This CDR3 comprises 12 residues. Germline lookup yields CDR1 SGHAT and CDR2 FQNNGV. V was pared by 5 bases and J by 9 bases, with 11 bases between. Full variable domain (outside the CDR3, taken from reference TRBV11-2 and TRBJ2-1): EAGVAQSPRYKIIEKRQSVAFWCNPISGHATLYWYQQILGQGPKLLIQFQNNGVVDDSQLPKDRFSAERLKGVDSTLKIQPAKLEDSAVYLCASSRSVVEQFFGPGTRLTVL.

The CDR3 DNA follows: TGTGCCAGCAGCTCCCAGCGGCATTACGAGCAGTACTTC. This codes for CASSSQRHYEQYF. V gene TRBV7-9 combines with J gene TRBJ2-7, with a weak D call TRBD2 (5 bases). The germline gives CDR1 SEHNR, CDR2 FQNEAQ (reference sequence). CDR3 length: 13 residues. V dropped 4 bases and J dropped 4 bases, with 11 bases sitting between them.

The V and J genes are TRBV5-4 and TRBJ1-6; tentatively, D is TRBD1 (5 bases). V was trimmed by 0 bases and J by 10 bases, leaving 14 bases between them. Germline loops: CDR1 SGHNT, CDR2 YYREEE (reference sequence). The CDR3 runs to 15 residues. The CDR3 reads CASSLAEGNGSPLHF. DNA for the CDR3: TGTGCCAGCAGCTTGGCCGAGGGGAACGGATCACCCCTCCACTTT.

The V call is TRBV5-1, the J call TRBJ2-2, with 10 nucleotides matching TRBD1. This CDR3 region has 16 residues. Germline lookup yields CDR1 SGHRS and CDR2 YFSETQ. Germline trimming cut 4 bases from V and 1 base from J; bases unmatched to any gene: 4. In DNA form, the CDR3 reads TGCGCCAGCAGCCCCGGACAGGGGGTGAACACCGGGGAGCTGTTTTTT. This gives the protein CASSPGQGVNTGELFF.

CDR3 bases: TGTGCCACCAGCAGAGCACATCAGGGGGGGGAGACCCAGTACTTC. This translates into CATSRAHQGGETQYF. The V call is TRBV15, the J call TRBJ2-5; TRBD1 or TRBD2 may be the D gene (7 bases each). This CDR3 has 15 residues. V lost 1 base and J 5 bases, leaving 14 bases between the germline ends. CDR1 is LNHNV and CDR2 is YYDKDF in the germline V gene (reference sequence).

This clone was picked up a small number of times. The J gene is TRBJ1-1, the V gene TRBV7-2; TRBD1 agrees at 7 bases. The junction had 7 bases not matched to a gene; V was cut back by 5 bases and J by 4 bases. Germline loops: CDR1 SGHTA, CDR2 FQGNSA. There are 14 residues in the CDR3. CDR3 nucleotides: TGTGCCAGCAGCGCAAGACAGGGTGGCACTGAAGCTTTCTTT. Protein sequence: CASSARQGGTEAFF.

The chain is built from TRBV6-5 and TRBJ2-7, with TRBD2 matching over 10 bases. Trimming cost V 2 bases and J 6 bases; bases outside gene matches: 10. The germline CDR1 and CDR2 sequences are MNHEY and SVGAGI. This CDR3 has 16 amino acids. Here the CDR3 DNA reads TGTGCCAGCAGTTACGGAACTAGCGGGATGCGAGGCGAGCAGTACTTC. Its translation: CASSYGTSGMRGEQYF.

The rearrangement links TRBV5-6 to TRBJ1-5; TRBD1 aligns across 8 bases. In germline, CDR1 is SGHDT, CDR2 YYEEEE. Germline trimming cut 4 bases from V and 8 bases from J; bases unmatched to any gene: 8. This CDR3 comprises 14 residues. CDR3 sequence reads: CASSIGTGHEPQHF. CDR3 bases: TGTGCCAGCAGCATAGGGACAGGCCATGAGCCCCAGCATTTT. Variable domain in full (rest from reference TRBV5-6 and TRBJ1-5): DAGVTQSPTHLIKTRGQQVTLRCSPKSGHDTVSWYQQALGQGPQFIFQYYEEEERQRGNFPDRFSGHQFPNYSSELNVNALLLGDSALYLCASSIGTGHEPQHFGDGTRLSIL.

The chain carries TRBV5-1 and TRBJ1-1; 9 bases fit TRBD1. Germline-derived CDR1 and CDR2 are SGHRS and YFSETQ. The CDR3 is 16 amino acids. After removal of 0 bases from V and 6 bases from J, the junction contained 9 bases not matched to a gene. CDR3 nucleotide sequence: TGCGCCAGCAGCTTGGGCGGGACAGGGATTTACGCTGAAGCTTTCTTT. It codes for CASSLGGTGIYAEAFF.

The J gene is TRBJ1-3, the V gene TRBV7-9; TRBD1 might be the D (6 bases). V was trimmed by 2 bases and J by 0 bases, leaving 14 bases between them. The CDR3 is 17 residues long. The germline CDR1 and CDR2 sequences are SEHNR and FQNEAQ (reference sequence). The CDR3 loop is CASSLNDRPYSGNTIYF. The CDR3 DNA reads as TGTGCCAGCAGCTTAAATGACAGGCCCTACTCTGGAAACACCATATATTTT.

The chain uses TRBV6-6 and TRBJ1-1; D is undetermined. The V end was cut by 5 bases, the J end by 1 base, with 8 bases between. The germline V gene encodes CDR1 MNHNY and CDR2 SVGAGI (reference sequence). The CDR3 is made up of 13 amino acids. This CDR3 is CASSGPGNTEAFF. CDR3 sequence (DNA): TGTGCCAGCAGTGGGCCGGGGAACACTGAAGCTTTCTTT.

The gene calls are TRBV21-1 and TRBJ1-5. TRBV21-1 is given as a pseudogene. This CDR3 spans 19 amino acids. The CDR3 region is CASSKEKASFDYSNQPQHF. The CDR3 nucleotides read TGTGCCAGCAGCAAAGAGAAGGCATCGTTCGATTATAGCAATCAGCCCCAGCATTTT.

The chain uses TRBV7-6 and TRBJ2-7; D is perhaps TRBD1 (6 bases). This CDR3 region has 14 residues. Trimming removed 1 base from V and 4 bases from J, with 11 bases in between. CDR1 is SGHVS, CDR2 FNYEAQ, per germline. The CDR3 bases are TGTGCCAGCAGCTTAGGGGACACTAATTACGAGCAGTACTTC. This translates into CASSLGDTNYEQYF. The full variable domain, completed using reference TRBV7-6 and TRBJ2-7, is GAGVSQSPRYKVTKRGQDVALRCDPISGHVSLYWYRQALGQGPEFLTYFNYEAQQDKSGLPNDRFSAERPEGSISTLTIQRTEQRDSAMYRCASSLGDTNYEQYFGPGTRLTVT.

V usage is TRBV7-9 and J usage is TRBJ2-7, with a possible D match to TRBD1 (6 bases). V lost 3 bases to trimming and J lost 0 bases, with 15 bases between them. The CDR3 has 16 residues. Germline V gives CDR1 SEHNR, CDR2 FQNEAQ (reference sequence). The CDR3 DNA reads TGTGCCAGCAGCTTTTCACCGGGACATCCCTCCTACGAGCAGTACTTC. As protein: CASSFSPGHPSYEQYF.

The J gene is TRBJ1-1, the V gene TRBV7-2; D gene unclear. The germline V gene encodes CDR1 SGHTA and CDR2 FQGNSA. Trimming stripped 5 bases from V and 1 base from J, with 8 bases between. The CDR3 has 13 residues. CDR3: CASSPDPNTEAFF. CDR3 bases: TGTGCCAGCAGCCCCGATCCGAACACTGAAGCTTTCTTT.

The chain uses TRBV19 and TRBJ2-1, with D possibly TRBD1 on 6 matching bases. CDR3 length equals 14 residues. CDR1 LNHDA and CDR2 SQIVND come from the germline V gene (reference sequence). Trimming shortened V by 5 bases and J by 10 bases, and 18 bases separated the two germline ends. The CDR3 reads CASSASTGSREQFF. The CDR3 DNA follows: TGTGCCAGTAGTGCCTCGACAGGCTCTCGGGAGCAGTTCTTC.

The J gene is TRBJ2-7, the V gene TRBV7-8, with TRBD1 matching 7 bases. Germline loops: CDR1 SGHVS, CDR2 FQNEAQ. V trimming: 4 bases; J trimming: 3 bases; junction bases outside the gene matches: 9. This CDR3 is 15 amino acids long. The CDR3 is CASSSRDRTYYEQYF. In DNA form, the CDR3 reads TGTGCCAGCAGCTCCCGGGACAGAACTTACTACGAGCAGTACTTC.

The chain is built from TRBV5-1 and TRBJ2-5, with D uncertain. Germline assignment: CDR1 SGHRS and CDR2 YFSETQ. This CDR3 comprises 15 residues. V was trimmed by 0 bases and J by 0 bases, leaving 9 bases between them. CDR3 in DNA: TGCGCCAGCAGCTTGGCCGATTCGTACCAAGAGACCCAGTACTTC. Encoded protein: CASSLADSYQETQYF. Full variable domain (rest looked up from reference TRBV5-1 and TRBJ2-5): KAGVTQTPRYLIKTRGQQVTLSCSPISGHRSVSWYQQTPGQGLQFLFEYFSETQRNKGNFPGRFSGRQFSNSRSEMNVSTLELGDSALYLCASSLADSYQETQYFGPGTRLLVL.

This CDR3 is CASSLAMTSYEQYF. The CDR3 coding sequence is TGTGCCAGCAGCTTAGCGATGACTTCCTACGAGCAGTACTTC. The J gene is TRBJ2-7, the V gene TRBV7-9; D call uncertain. Per the germline V gene, CDR1 is SEHNR and CDR2 is FQNEAQ (reference sequence). V shed 0 bases and J shed 1 base, with 7 bases lying between them. This CDR3 has 14 residues.

This chain uses TRBV4-2 with TRBJ2-1; unclear D gene. The CDR3 totals 16 residues. Trimming removed 1 base from V and 7 bases from J, with 17 bases in between. Looked up from germline, CDR1 is LGHNA and CDR2 is YNFKEQ. The CDR3 coding sequence is TGTGCCAGCAGCCAAGCTCAAGGAGCATCGGTTAATGAGCAGTTCTTC. This gives the protein CASSQAQGASVNEQFF.

The chain combines TRBV7-9 with TRBJ2-7; the D gene is possibly TRBD2 (6 bases). Deletions cut 5 bases from V and 0 bases from J, with 14 bases between. The CDR3 extends over 15 amino acids. Germline values: CDR1 SEHNR, CDR2 FQNEAQ (reference sequence). CDR3: CASSPGGSGSYEQYF. CDR3 sequence (DNA): TGTGCCAGCAGCCCCGGGGGTAGCGGCTCCTACGAGCAGTACTTC.

The genes are TRBV6-6 and TRBJ2-7, with a possible D match to TRBD2 (6 bases). Germline V gene data show CDR1 as MNHNY and CDR2 as SVGAGI (reference sequence). Trimming cost V 6 bases and J 5 bases, with 8 bases left between them. The CDR3 runs 11 residues. Here the CDR3 DNA reads TGTGCCAGCAGCGGAGGGAACGAGCAGTACTTC. Its translation: CASSGGNEQYF.

The rearrangement uses TRBV6-5 and TRBJ1-2, with D possibly being TRBD1 (5 bases). Deletions cut 6 bases from V and 8 bases from J, with 22 bases between. The germline CDR1 and CDR2 sequences are MNHEY and SVGAGI. This CDR3 is 15 amino acids long. The CDR3 is CASSSSGGGVMGYTF. The CDR3 nucleotides read TGTGCCAGCAGCTCATCCGGTGGGGGGGTAATGGGCTACACCTTC.

V is TRBV28 and J is TRBJ2-7; 10 nucleotides align to TRBD2. Germline lookup yields CDR1 MDHEN and CDR2 SYDVKM. V shed 5 bases and J 7 bases; nucleotides not matched to a gene: 8. The CDR3 has 14 residues. DNA of the CDR3: TGTGCCAGCAGTCCAGCTAGCGGGAGACTGGAGCAGTACTTC. It translates to CASSPASGRLEQYF.

The chain joins TRBV6-6 to TRBJ2-1; 9 bases align to TRBD2. Germline V gene sequence: CDR1 MNHNY, CDR2 SVGAGI (reference sequence). This CDR3 spans 14 amino acids. V was pared by 2 bases and J by 9 bases, with 5 bases of the junction left unmatched. The CDR3 here is CASSYGGRASEQFF. The CDR3 bases are TGTGCCAGCAGTTACGGCGGGAGGGCCAGTGAGCAGTTCTTC.